This T cell receptor beta chain was profiled in a study of cytomegalovirus exposure and HLA in healthy donors. Study summary: Earlier results showed 90 million to 120 million unique TCR beta sequences derived from roughly 190 million T cells. Findings of the study overall: Several of the most significant clusters were apparently associated with common viral pathogens in a later analysis. V- and J-gene trimming in TCR beta was tied to a missense DCLRE1C variant by an analysis performed later.

About this clone itself: Antigen specificity is unknown.

The germline V gene has CDR1 MNHNS and CDR2 SASEGT. This CDR3 is built from 14 residues. V shed 4 bases and J shed 8 bases, with 15 bases lying between them. Use of 60 Vbeta and 13 Jbeta primers characterized the PCR. Clones were sequenced by immunoSEQ multiplex PCR, and TCRdb holds only the in-frame ones, with some missing. The data hold 210,000 or so clones, with about 83% observed a single time. The rearrangement links TRBV6-1 to TRBJ1-5; D unresolved. The sequence derives from a woman aged 50 to 60 in good health and CMV-seropositive. Sequencing was done on a sample of PBMCs. CDR3 sequence: CASSGGPSPEPQHF. CDR3 DNA: TGTGCCAGCAGTGGCGGGCCCTCTCCTGAGCCCCAGCATTTT.